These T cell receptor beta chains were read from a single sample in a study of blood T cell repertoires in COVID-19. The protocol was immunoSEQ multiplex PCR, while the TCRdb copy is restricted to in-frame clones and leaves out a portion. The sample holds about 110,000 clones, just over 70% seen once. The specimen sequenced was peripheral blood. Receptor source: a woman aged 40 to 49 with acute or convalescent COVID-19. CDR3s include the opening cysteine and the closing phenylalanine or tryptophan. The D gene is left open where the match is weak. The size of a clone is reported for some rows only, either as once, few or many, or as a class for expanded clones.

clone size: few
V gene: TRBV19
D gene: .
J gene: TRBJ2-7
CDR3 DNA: TGTGCCAGTAGTAAGACTTGGGAGTCCTACGAGCAGTACTTC
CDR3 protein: CASSKTWESYEQYF

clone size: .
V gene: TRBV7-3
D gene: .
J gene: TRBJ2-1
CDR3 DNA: TGTGCCAGCAGCTTATCAGGGATAAATGAGCAGTTCTTC
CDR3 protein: CASSLSGINEQFF

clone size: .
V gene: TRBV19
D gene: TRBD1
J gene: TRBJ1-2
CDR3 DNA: TGTGCCAGTAGCCCCAACGTTGGACAGGACTATGGCTACACCTTC
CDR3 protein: CASSPNVGQDYGYTF

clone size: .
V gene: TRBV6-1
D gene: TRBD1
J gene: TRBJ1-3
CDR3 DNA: TGTGCCAGCAGTGACAGGAGGACAGGGGGGAACACCATATATTTT
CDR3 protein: CASSDRRTGGNTIYF

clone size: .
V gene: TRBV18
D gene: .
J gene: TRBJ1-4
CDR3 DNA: TGTGCCAGCTCACCGCGGACGGGGGGGGACGAAAAACTGTTTTTT
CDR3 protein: CASSPRTGGDEKLFF

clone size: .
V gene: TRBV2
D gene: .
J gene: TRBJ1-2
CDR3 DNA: TGTGCCAGCAGTGAAGGGGGAGAAGGCTACACCTTC
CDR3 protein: CASSEGGEGYTF

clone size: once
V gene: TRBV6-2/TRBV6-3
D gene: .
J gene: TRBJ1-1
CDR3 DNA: TGTGCCAGCAGTTACTCCCGGAGCACTGAAGCTTTCTTT
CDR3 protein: CASSYSRSTEAFF

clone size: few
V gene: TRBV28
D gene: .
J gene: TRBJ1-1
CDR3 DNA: TGTGCCAGCAGTTTGGCCTACACTGAAGCTTTCTTT
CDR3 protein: CASSLAYTEAFF

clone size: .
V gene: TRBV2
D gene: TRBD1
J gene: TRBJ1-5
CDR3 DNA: TGTGCCAGCGGGAAGGGACAGTATAGCAATCAGCCCCAGCATTTT
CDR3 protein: CASGKGQYSNQPQHF

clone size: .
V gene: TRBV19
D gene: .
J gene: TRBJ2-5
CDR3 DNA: TGTGCCAGTAGTATGCAGCGCGGGGCCGCGGGAGAGACCCAGTACTTC
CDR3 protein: CASSMQRGAAGETQYF

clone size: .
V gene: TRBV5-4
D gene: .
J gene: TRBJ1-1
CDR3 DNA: TGTGCCAGCAGCTGGAGGGAGGGGAACACTGAAGCTTTCTTT
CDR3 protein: CASSWREGNTEAFF

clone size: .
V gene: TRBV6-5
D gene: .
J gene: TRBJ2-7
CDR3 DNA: TGTGCCAGCAGTTTGCTAGGCAGATCCTACGAGCAGTACTTC
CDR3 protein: CASSLLGRSYEQYF

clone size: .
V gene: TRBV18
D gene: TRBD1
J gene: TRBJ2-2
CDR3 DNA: TGTGCCAGCTCACCGGGACAGGCTATTTACACCGGGGAGCTGTTTTTT
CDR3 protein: CASSPGQAIYTGELFF

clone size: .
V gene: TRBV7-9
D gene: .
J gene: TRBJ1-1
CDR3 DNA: TGTGCCAGCATCGACCAGGCGACGAACACTGAAGCTTTCTTT
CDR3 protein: CASIDQATNTEAFF

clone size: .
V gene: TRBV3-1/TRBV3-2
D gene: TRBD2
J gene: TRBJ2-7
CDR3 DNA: TGTGCCAGCAGCCTAGGGGACTACCTAGCCGAGCAGTACTTC
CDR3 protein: CASSLGDYLAEQYF

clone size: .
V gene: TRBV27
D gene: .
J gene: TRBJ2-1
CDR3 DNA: TGTGCCAGCAGTTTCCGACAGCCCGCCTACAATGAGCAGTTCTTC
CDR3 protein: CASSFRQPAYNEQFF

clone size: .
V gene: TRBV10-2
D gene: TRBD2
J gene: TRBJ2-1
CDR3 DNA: TGCGCCAGCAGTTCCGGGACTAGACGATACAATGAGCAGTTCTTC
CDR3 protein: CASSSGTRRYNEQFF

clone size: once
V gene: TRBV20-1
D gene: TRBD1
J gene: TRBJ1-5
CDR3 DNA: TGCAGTGCTAGTGTCCAGGACAGGGTCAGAGGAGGCAATCAGCCCCAGCATTTT
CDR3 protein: CSASVQDRVRGGNQPQHF

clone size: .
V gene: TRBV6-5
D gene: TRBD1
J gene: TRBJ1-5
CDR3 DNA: TGTGCCAGCGTGGCGGGACAGATAGCCCAGCCCCAGCATTTT
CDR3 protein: CASVAGQIAQPQHF

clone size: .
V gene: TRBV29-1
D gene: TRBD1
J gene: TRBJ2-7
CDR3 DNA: TGCAGCGTTGATTCTACAGGGGGCGCGTACGAGCAGTACTTC
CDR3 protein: CSVDSTGGAYEQYF

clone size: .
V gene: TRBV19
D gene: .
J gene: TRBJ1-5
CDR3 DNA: TGTGCCAGTAGTATCGAGACAGCATACTATAGCAATCAGCCCCAGCATTTT
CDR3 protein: CASSIETAYYSNQPQHF

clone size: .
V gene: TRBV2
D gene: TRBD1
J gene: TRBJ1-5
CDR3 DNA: TGTGCCAGCGCCGGGACAGGGGATCAGCCCCAGCATTTT
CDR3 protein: CASAGTGDQPQHF

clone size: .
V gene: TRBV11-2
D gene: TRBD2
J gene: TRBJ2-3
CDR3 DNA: TGTGCCAGCAGCCTGGGACTAGTTTCCACAGATACGCAGTATTTT
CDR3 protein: CASSLGLVSTDTQYF

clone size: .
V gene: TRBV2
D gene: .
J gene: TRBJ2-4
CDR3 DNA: TGTGCCAGCAGGTGGACTGGGGCCAAAAACATTCAGTACTTC
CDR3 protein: CASRWTGAKNIQYF

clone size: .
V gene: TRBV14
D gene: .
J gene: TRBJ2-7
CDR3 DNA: TGTGCCAGCAGCCAAGGTCCCCGGGAGCAGTACTTC
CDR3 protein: CASSQGPREQYF

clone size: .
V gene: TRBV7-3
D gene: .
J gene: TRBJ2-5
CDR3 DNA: TGTGCCAGCAGCTTAACAGGGGTAGGGGAGACCCAGTACTTC
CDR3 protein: CASSLTGVGETQYF

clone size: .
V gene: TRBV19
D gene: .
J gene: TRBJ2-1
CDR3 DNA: TGTGCCAGTAGTAGACAGGAATACAATGAGCAGTTCTTC
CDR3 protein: CASSRQEYNEQFF

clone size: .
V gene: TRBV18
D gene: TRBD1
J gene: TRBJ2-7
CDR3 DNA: TGTGCCAGCTCACCAAGGACAGGCGCCTACGAGCAGTACTTC
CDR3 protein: CASSPRTGAYEQYF

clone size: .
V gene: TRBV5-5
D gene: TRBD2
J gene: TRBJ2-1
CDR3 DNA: TGTGCCAGCAGCTTGGATCCTAGCGGGGGCAATGAGCAGTTCTTC
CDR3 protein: CASSLDPSGGNEQFF

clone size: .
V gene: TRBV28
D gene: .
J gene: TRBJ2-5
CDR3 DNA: TGTGCCAGCACCCGAGGGTTGGAGACCCAGTACTTC
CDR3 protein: CASTRGLETQYF

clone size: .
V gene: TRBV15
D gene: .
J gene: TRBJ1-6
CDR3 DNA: TGTGCCACCAGCAGAGATCTAGGGGCAACGGGTTCACCCCTCCACTTT
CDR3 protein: CATSRDLGATGSPLHF

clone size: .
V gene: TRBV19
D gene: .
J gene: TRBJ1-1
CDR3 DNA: TGTGCCAGCCTTATGGGTGCGGACACTGAAGCTTTCTTT
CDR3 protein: CASLMGADTEAFF

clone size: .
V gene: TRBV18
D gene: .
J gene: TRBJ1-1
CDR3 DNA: TGTGCCAGCTCACCAAGCCAGGAGGGGACTGAAGCTTTCTTT
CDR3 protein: CASSPSQEGTEAFF

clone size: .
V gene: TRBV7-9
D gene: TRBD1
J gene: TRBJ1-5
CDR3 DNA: TGTGCCAGCAGCCAATCGGGACAGGGATATCAGCCCCAGCATTTT
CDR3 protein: CASSQSGQGYQPQHF

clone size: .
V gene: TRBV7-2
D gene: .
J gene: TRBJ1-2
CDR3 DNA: TGTGCCAGCAGCTTAGAGTGGGGGGGAGACTATGGCTACACCTTC
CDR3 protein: CASSLEWGGDYGYTF